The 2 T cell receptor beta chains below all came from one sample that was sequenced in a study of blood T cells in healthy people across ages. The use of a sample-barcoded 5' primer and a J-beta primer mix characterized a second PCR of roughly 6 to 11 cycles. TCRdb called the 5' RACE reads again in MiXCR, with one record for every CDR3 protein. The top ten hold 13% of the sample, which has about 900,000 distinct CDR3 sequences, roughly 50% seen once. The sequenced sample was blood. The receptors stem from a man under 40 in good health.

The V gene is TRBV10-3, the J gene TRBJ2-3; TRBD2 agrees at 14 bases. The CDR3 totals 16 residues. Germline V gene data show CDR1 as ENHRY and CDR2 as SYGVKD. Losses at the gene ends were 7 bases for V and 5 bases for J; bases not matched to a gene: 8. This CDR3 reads CAIKPVGLAGEDTQYF. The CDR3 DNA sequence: TGTGCCATCAAACCGGTGGGACTAGCGGGGGAAGATACGCAGTATTTT.

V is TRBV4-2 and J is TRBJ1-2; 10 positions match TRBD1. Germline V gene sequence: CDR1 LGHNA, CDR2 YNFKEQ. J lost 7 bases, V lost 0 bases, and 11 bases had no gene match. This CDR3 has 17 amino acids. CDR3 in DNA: TGTGCCAGCAGCCAAGAATTAGGGACAGGGGTGAATCCTGGCTACACCTTC. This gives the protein CASSQELGTGVNPGYTF.